The clone carrying this T cell receptor beta chain was observed at least ten times. The antigen is undetermined. The record originates from a study of T-cell reconstitution after alpha-beta-depleted transplantation in children. The CDR3 runs 12 residues. Deletions cut 8 bases from V and 10 bases from J, with 12 bases between. Germline values: CDR1 ENHRY, CDR2 SYGVKD. Study-level results: The high TCRbeta diversity at day 60 in some patients came from surviving recipient T cells and thymic progenitors. Roughly two months post-transplant, alpha-beta T cells reportedly originated from several hundred graft clones that had expanded. Once a year had passed after transplant, T-cell counts and diversity came mostly from newly produced T cells.

Preparation of the TCRbeta library was carried out with unique molecular identifiers. MiXCR, run by TCRdb on the PCR reads, gives a single entry per CDR3 protein. The table includes around 700,000 distinct CDR3 sequences, approximately 14% detected once. The chain uses TRBV10-3 and TRBJ1-6; D not resolved. The receptor was isolated from a girl aged 2 to 9 with congenital amegakaryocytic thrombocytopenia, due to receive a stem cell transplant. This material consisted of PBMCs, taken before TCRalphabeta/CD19-depleted stem cell transplant. CDR3 protein: CAISREGSPLHF. The DNA for the CDR3 is TGTGCCATCTCGAGGGAAGGCTCACCCCTCCACTTT.